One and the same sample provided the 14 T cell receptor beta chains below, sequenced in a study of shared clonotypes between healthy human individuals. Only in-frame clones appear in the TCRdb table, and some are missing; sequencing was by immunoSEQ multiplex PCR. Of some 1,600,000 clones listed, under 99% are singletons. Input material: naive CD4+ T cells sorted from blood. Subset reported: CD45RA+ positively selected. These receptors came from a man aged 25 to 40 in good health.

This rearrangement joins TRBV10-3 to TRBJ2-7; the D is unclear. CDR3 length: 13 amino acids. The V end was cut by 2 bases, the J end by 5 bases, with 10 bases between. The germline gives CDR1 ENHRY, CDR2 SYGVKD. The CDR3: CAISEEPGDEQYF. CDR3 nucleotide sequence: TGTGCCATCAGTGAGGAACCAGGTGACGAGCAGTACTTC.

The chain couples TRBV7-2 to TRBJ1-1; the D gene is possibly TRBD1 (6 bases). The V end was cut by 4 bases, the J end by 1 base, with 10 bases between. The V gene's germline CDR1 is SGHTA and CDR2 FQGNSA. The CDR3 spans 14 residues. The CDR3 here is CASSWGHTNTEAFF. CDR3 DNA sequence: TGTGCCAGCAGCTGGGGACACACGAACACTGAAGCTTTCTTT.

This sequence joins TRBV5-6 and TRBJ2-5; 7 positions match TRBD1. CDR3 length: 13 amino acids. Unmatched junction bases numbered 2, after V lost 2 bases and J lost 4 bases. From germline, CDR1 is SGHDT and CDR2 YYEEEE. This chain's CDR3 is CASSLYRGETQYF. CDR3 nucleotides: TGTGCCAGCAGCTTATACAGGGGAGAGACCCAGTACTTC.

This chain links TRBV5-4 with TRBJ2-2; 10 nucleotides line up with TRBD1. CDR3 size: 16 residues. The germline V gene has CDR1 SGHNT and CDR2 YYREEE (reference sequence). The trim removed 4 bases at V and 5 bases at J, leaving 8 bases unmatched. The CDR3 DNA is TGTGCCAGCAGCCAGGGACAGGGGAGTTGGACCGGGGAGCTGTTTTTT. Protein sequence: CASSQGQGSWTGELFF.

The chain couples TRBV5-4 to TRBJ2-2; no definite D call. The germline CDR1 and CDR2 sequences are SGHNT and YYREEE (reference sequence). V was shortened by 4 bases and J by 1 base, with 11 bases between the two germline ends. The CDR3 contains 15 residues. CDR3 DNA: TGTGCCAGCAGCCCACCCGGAAGGAACACCGGGGAGCTGTTTTTT. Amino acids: CASSPPGRNTGELFF.

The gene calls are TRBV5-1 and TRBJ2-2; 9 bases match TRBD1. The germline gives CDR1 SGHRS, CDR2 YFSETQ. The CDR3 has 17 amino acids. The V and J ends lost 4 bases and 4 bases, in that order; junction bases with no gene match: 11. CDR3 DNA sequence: TGCGCCAGCAGCACCATGGCAGGACAGGGGACCACCGGGGAGCTGTTTTTT. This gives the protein CASSTMAGQGTTGELFF.

The chain's CDR3 is CASSYRGYPWIDTQYF. CDR3 sequence (DNA): TGTGCCAGCAGTTACAGGGGTTACCCGTGGATCGATACGCAGTATTTT. The genes are TRBV6-5 and TRBJ2-3; D is possibly TRBD1 (5 bases). Germline V gene data show CDR1 as MNHEY and CDR2 as SVGAGI. The CDR3 runs to 16 residues. The V end lost 2 bases, the J end lost 6 bases, and 18 bases lay between the germline ends.

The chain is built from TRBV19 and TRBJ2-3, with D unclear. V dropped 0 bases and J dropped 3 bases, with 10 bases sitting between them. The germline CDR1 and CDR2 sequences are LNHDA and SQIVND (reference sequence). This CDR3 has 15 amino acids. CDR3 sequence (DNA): TGTGCCAGTAGTATAGAGGGGAAAAGGACAGATACGCAGTATTTT. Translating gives CASSIEGKRTDTQYF.

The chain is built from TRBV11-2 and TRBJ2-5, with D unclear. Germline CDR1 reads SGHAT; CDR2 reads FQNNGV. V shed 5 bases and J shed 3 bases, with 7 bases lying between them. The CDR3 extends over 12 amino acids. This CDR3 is CASSHYKETQYF. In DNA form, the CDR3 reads TGTGCCAGCAGCCACTACAAAGAGACCCAGTACTTC.

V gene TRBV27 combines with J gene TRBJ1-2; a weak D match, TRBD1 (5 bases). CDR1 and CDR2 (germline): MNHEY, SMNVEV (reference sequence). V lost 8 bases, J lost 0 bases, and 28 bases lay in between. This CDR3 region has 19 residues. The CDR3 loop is CASGARGLPVGLANYGYTF. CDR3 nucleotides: TGTGCCAGCGGGGCCCGAGGTTTACCCGTAGGCCTAGCTAACTATGGCTACACCTTC.

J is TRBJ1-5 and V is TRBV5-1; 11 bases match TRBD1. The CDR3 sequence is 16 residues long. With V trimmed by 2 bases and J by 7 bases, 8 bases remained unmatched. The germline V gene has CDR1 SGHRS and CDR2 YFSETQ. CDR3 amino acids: CASSLEPGQGVQPQHF. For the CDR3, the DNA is TGCGCCAGCAGCTTAGAACCGGGACAGGGGGTACAGCCCCAGCATTTT.

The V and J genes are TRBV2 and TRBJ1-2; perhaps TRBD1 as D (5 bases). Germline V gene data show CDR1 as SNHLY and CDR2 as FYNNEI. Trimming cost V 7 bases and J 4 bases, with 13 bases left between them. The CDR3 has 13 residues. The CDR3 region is CASKGTHIYGYTF. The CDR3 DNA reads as TGTGCCAGCAAGGGGACGCACATCTATGGCTACACCTTC.

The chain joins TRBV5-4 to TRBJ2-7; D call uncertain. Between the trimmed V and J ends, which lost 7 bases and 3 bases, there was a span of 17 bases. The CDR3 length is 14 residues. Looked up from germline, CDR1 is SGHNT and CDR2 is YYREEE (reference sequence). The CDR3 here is CASADPGRSYEQYF. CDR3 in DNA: TGTGCCAGCGCAGACCCAGGACGGAGCTACGAGCAGTACTTC.

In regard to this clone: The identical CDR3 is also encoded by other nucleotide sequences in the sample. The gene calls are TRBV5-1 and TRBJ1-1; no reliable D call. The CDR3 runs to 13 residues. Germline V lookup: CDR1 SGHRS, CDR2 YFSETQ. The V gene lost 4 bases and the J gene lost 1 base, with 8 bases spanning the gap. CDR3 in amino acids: CASSRTANTEAFF. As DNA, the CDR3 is TGCGCCAGCAGCAGAACAGCGAACACTGAAGCTTTCTTT.